This T cell receptor beta chain was identified in a study of T-cell reconstitution after alpha-beta-depleted transplantation in children. Molecular barcoding with unique molecular identifiers was used for the TCRbeta library. One entry per CDR3 protein results from TCRdb running MiXCR on the PCR reads. The repertoire holds roughly 670,000 distinct CDR3 sequences, with over 10% as singletons. The J segment lost 3 bases and the V segment lost 6 bases, leaving 6 bases of the junction unmatched. The CDR3 length is 15 residues. The specimen comprised PBMCs, sampled before TCRalphabeta/CD19-depleted stem cell transplant. The sequence derives from a girl aged 2-10 years with congenital amegakaryocytic thrombocytopenia, due to receive a stem cell transplant. V gene TRBV12-3 or TRBV12-4 combines with J gene TRBJ2-3; 10 bases align to TRBD1. Here the CDR3 DNA reads TGTGCCAGCAGAGGACCGGGACAGGGGACAGATACGCAGTATTTT. Translated: CASRGPGQGTDTQYF.